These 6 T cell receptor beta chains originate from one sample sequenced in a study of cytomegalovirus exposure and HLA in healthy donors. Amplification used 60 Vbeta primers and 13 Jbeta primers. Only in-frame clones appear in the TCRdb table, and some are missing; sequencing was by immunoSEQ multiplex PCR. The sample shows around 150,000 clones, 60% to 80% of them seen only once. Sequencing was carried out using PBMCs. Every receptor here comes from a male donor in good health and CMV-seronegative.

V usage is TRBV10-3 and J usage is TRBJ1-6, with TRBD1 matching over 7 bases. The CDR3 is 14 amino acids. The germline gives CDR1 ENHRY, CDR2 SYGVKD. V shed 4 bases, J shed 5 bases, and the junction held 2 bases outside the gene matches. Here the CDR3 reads CAISAGTDNSPLHF. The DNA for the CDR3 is TGTGCCATCAGTGCCGGGACAGATAATTCACCCCTCCACTTT.

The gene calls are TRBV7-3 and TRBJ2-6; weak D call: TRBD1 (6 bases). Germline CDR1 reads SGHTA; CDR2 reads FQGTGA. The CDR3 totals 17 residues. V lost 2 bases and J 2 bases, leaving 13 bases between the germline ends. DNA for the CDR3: TGTGCCAGCAGCTTAGGCCAGGGGTATCCTGGGGCCAACGTCCTGACTTTC. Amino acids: CASSLGQGYPGANVLTF.

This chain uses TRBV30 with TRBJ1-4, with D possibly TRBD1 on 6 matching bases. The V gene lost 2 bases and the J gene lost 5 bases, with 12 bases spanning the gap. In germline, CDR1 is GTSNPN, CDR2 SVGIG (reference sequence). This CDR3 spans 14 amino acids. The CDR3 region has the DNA TGTGCCTGGAGTAGGGACAATACAAATGAAAAACTGTTTTTT. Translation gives CAWSRDNTNEKLFF.

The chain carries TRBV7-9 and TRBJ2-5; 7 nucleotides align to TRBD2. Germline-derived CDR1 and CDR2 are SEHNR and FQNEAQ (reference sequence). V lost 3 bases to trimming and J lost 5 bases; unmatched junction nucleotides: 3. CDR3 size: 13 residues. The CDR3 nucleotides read TGTGCCAGCAGCTTCGCGGGGGAGGAGACCCAGTACTTC. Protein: CASSFAGEETQYF. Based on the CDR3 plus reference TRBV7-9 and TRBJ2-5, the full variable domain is DTGVSQNPRHKITKRGQNVTFRCDPISEHNRLYWYRQTLGQGPEFLTYFQNEAQLEKSRLLSDRFSAERPKGSFSTLEIQRTEQGDSAMYLCASSFAGEETQYFGPGTRLLVL.

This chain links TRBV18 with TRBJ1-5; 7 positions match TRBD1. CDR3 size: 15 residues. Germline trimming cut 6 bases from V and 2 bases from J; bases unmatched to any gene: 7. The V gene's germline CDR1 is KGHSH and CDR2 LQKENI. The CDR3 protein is CASSQGGRGNQPQHF. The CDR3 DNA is TGTGCCAGCTCCCAAGGGGGCCGGGGCAATCAGCCCCAGCATTTT.

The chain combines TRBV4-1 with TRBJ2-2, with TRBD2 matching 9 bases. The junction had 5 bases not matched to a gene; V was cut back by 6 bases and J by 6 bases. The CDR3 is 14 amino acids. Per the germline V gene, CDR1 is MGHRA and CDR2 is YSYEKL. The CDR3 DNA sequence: TGCGCCAGCAGAGGCGGGGGGGCCCCCGGGGAGCTGTTTTTT. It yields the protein CASRGGGAPGELFF.